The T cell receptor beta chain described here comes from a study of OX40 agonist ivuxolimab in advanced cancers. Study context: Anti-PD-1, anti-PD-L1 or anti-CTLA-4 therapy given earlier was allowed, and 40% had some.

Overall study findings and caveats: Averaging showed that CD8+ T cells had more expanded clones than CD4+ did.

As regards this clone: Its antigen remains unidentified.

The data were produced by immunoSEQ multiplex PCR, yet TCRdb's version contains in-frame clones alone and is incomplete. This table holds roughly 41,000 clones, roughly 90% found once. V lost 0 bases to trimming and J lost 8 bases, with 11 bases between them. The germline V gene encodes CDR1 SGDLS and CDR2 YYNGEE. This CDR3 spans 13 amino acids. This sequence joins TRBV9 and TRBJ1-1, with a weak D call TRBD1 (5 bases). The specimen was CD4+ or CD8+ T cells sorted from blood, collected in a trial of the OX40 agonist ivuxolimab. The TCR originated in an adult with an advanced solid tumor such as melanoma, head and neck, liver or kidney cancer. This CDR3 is CASSVEGAAEAFF. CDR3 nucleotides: TGTGCCAGCAGCGTAGAAGGGGCAGCCGAAGCTTTCTTT.